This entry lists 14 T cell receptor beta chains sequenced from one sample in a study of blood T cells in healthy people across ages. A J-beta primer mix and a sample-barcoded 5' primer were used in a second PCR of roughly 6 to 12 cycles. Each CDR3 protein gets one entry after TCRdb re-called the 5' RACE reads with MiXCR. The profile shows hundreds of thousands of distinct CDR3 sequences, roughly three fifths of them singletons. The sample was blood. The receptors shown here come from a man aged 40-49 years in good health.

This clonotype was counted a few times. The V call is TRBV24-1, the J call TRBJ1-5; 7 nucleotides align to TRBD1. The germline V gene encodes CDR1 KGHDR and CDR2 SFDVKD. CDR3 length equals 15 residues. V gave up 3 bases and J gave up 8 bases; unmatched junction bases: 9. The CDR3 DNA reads TGTGCCACCAGTGATACGGGACAGCGCGCGGAGCCCCAGCATTTT. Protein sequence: CATSDTGQRAEPQHF.

The CDR3 loop is CASSYTASGGDDNEQFF. The CDR3 nucleotides read TGTGCCAGCAGTTACACGGCTAGCGGGGGGGACGACAATGAGCAGTTCTTC. J is TRBJ2-1 and V is TRBV6-6; 12 bases are shared with TRBD2. From germline, CDR1 is MNHNY and CDR2 SVGAGI (reference sequence). The CDR3 extends over 17 amino acids. The trim removed 2 bases at V and 5 bases at J, leaving 7 bases unmatched.

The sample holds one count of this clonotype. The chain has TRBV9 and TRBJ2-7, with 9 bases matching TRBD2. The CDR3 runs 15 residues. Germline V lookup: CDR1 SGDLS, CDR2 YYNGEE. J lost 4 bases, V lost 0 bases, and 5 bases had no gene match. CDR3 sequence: CASSVGDSGSYEQYF. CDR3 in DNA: TGTGCCAGCAGCGTAGGAGATAGCGGGAGTTACGAGCAGTACTTC.

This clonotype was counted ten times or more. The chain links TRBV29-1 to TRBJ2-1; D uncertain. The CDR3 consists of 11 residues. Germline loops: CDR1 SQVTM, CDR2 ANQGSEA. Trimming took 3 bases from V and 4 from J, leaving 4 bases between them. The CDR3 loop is CSVDGYNEQFF. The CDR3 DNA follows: TGCAGCGTTGATGGGTACAATGAGCAGTTCTTC.

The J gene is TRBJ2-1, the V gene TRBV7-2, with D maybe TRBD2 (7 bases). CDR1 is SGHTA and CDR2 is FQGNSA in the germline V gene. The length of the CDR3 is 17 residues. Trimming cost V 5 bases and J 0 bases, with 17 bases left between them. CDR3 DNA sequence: TGTGCCAGCAGCCAGCAAGCGGGACATACCTCCTACAATGAGCAGTTCTTC. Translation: CASSQQAGHTSYNEQFF.

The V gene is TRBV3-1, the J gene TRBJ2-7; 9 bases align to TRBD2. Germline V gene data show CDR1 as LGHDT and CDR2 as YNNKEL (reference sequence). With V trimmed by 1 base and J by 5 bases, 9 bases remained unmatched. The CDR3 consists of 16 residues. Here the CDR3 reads CASSQGGSGSFDEQYF. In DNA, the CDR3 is TGTGCCAGCAGCCAAGGTGGTAGCGGGAGTTTTGACGAGCAGTACTTC.

CDR3 sequence: CASSQDRVLSEAFF. DNA for the CDR3: TGCGCCAGCAGCCAAGACAGGGTTTTGTCGGAAGCTTTCTTT. The chain employs TRBV4-1 and TRBJ1-1; perhaps TRBD1 as D (5 bases). CDR3 length: 14 residues. Germline loops: CDR1 MGHRA, CDR2 YSYEKL. V was cut by 0 bases and J by 8 bases, with 13 bases left in between.

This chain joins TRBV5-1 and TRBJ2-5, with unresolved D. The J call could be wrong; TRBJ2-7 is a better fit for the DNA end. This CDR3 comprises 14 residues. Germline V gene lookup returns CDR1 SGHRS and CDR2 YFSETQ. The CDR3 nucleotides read TGCGCCAGCAGCTTGGGGGGAACCCCGGACGAGCAGTACTTC. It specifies CASSLGGTPDEQYF.

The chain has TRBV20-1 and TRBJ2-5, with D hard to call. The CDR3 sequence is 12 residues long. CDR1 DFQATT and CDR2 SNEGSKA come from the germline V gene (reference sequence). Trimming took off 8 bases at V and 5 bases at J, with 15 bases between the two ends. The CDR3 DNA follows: TGCAGTACAAGGACCGGTCGCGAGACCCAGTACTTC. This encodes CSTRTGRETQYF.

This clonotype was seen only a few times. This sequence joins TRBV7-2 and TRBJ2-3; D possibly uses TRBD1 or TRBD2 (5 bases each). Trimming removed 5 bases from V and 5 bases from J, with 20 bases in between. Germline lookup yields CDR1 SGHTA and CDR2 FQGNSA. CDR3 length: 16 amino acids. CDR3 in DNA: TGTGCCAGCAGCCCCCTCCTGTCGGGGCGCGGAGATACGCAGTATTTT. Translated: CASSPLLSGRGDTQYF.

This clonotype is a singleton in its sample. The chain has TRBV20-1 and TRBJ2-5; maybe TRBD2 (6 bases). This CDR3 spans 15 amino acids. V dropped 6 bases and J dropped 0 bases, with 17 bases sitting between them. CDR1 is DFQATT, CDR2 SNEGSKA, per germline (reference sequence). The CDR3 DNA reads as TGCAGTGCAAGGAGCGGGTGGGGGTACCAAGAGACCCAGTACTTC. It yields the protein CSARSGWGYQETQYF.

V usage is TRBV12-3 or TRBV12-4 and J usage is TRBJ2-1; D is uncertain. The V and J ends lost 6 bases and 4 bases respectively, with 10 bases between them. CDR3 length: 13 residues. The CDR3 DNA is TGTGCCAGCAGCGTCATCGGGTACAATGAGCAGTTCTTC. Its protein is CASSVIGYNEQFF.

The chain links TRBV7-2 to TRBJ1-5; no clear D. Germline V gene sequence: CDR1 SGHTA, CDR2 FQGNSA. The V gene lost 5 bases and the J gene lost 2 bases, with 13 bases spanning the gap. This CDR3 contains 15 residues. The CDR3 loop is CASSPEQLGNQPQHF. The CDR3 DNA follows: TGTGCCAGCAGCCCTGAGCAGCTTGGCAATCAGCCCCAGCATTTT.

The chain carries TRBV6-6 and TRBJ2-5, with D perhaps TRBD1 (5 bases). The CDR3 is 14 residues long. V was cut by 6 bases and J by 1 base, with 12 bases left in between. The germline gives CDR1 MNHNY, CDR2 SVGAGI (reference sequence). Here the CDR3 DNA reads TGTGCCAGCAGACCCGGACAACGCCAAGAGACCCAGTACTTC. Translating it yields CASRPGQRQETQYF.